A selection of T cell receptor beta chains follows, all from one sample in a study of blood T cell repertoires in COVID-19. Using immunoSEQ multiplex PCR, the repertoire was profiled, and TCRdb retains in-frame clones only, with some absent. The table lists about 400,000 clones, approximately 85% of them singletons. Sequenced: PBMCs or T cells enriched from blood (not recorded which). The source of these receptors is a woman between 40 and 55 years old with acute COVID-19. The CDR3 runs from the conserved cysteine through the conserved F or W. The D gene is left open where the match is weak. Only some rows state a clone size, as once, few, many or a class for expanded clones.

- | TRBJ2-6 | - | TRBV4-1 | CASSQERGTGANVLTF | TGCGCCAGCAGCCAAGAAAGGGGAACTGGGGCCAACGTCCTGACTTTC
- | TRBJ1-1 | TRBD1 | TRBV5-1 | CASSPDRGGTEAFF | TGCGCCAGCAGCCCCGACAGGGGTGGCACTGAAGCTTTCTTT
- | TRBJ1-6 | TRBD1 | TRBV7-9 | CASSLDRTGAPPLHF | TGTGCCAGCAGCTTAGACCGAACAGGGGCGCCACCCCTCCACTTT
- | TRBJ2-5 | - | TRBV11-2 | CASSLSLGGVQETQYF | TGTGCCAGCAGCCTAAGCCTTGGCGGGGTGCAAGAGACCCAGTACTTC
- | TRBJ1-6 | - | TRBV4-2 | CASSQGSGDNSPLHF | TGTGCCAGCAGCCAAGGGTCAGGGGATAATTCACCCCTCCACTTT
- | TRBJ2-5 | - | TRBV5-1 | CASSFLGAVETQYF | TGCGCCAGCAGCTTTCTGGGGGCTGTTGAGACCCAGTACTTC
- | TRBJ2-5 | - | TRBV5-6 | CASSLAEGGTQYF | TGTGCCAGCAGCTTGGCTGAAGGGGGGACCCAGTACTTC
- | TRBJ1-3 | - | TRBV29-1 | CSVRGSGNTIYF | TGCAGCGTCCGGGGGAGTGGAAACACCATATATTTT
- | TRBJ2-7 | - | TRBV11-2 | CASSLAPERSYEQYF | TGTGCCAGCAGCTTAGCCCCAGAACGCTCCTACGAGCAGTACTTC
- | TRBJ2-1 | - | TRBV19 | CASSIMSSYNEQFF | TGTGCCAGTAGTATTATGAGCTCCTACAATGAGCAGTTCTTC
- | TRBJ2-7 | - | TRBV11-2 | CASSQWGTRNEQYF | TGTGCCAGCAGCCAGTGGGGGACTCGTAACGAGCAGTACTTC
- | TRBJ1-5 | - | TRBV29-1 | CSVGDKDQPQHF | TGCAGCGTGGGGGACAAGGATCAGCCCCAGCATTTT
- | TRBJ2-7 | - | TRBV7-9 | CASSLMKAGFYEQYF | TGTGCCAGCAGCTTGATGAAGGCGGGGTTCTACGAGCAGTACTTC
once | TRBJ2-7 | TRBD1 | TRBV3-1/TRBV3-2 | CASSRTGRSYEQYF | TGTGCCAGCAGCCGGACAGGGAGGTCCTACGAGCAGTACTTC
once | TRBJ2-7 | - | TRBV27 | CASSRQNSYEQYF | TGTGCCAGCAGTCGACAGAACTCCTACGAGCAGTACTTC
- | TRBJ1-3 | - | TRBV10-3 | CAIRGVQGTGNTIYF | TGTGCCATCAGGGGGGTACAGGGAACTGGAAACACCATATATTTT
- | TRBJ2-3 | TRBD2 | TRBV11-2 | CASSSALGLANTDTQYF | TGTGCCAGCAGCTCGGCCCTAGGACTAGCGAACACAGATACGCAGTATTTT
- | TRBJ2-1 | - | TRBV27 | CASRPGQDNNEQFF | TGTGCCAGCAGGCCCGGACAAGACAACAATGAGCAGTTCTTC
once | TRBJ1-3 | TRBD1 | TRBV7-6 | CASSLAPDRVFVGSGNTIYF | TGTGCCAGCAGCTTAGCGCCGGACAGGGTGTTCGTGGGCTCTGGAAACACCATATATTTT
- | TRBJ2-2 | TRBD2 | TRBV2 | CASSFTGLADYTRTGELFF | TGTGCCAGCAGTTTTACAGGACTAGCGGACTATACTCGCACCGGGGAGCTGTTTTTT
- | TRBJ2-2 | TRBD1 | TRBV29-1 | CSAGTGGTGELFF | TGCAGCGCCGGGACAGGGGGCACCGGGGAGCTGTTTTTT
- | TRBJ1-4 | - | TRBV2 | CASSDTGQTEKLFF | TGTGCCAGCAGTGATACAGGTCAGACGGAAAAACTGTTTTTT
- | TRBJ1-1 | - | TRBV5-4 | CASSLGIGGGMNTEAFF | TGTGCCAGCAGCCTGGGAATAGGGGGGGGAATGAACACTGAAGCTTTCTTT
- | TRBJ1-1 | - | TRBV6-5 | CASRLEGNTEAFF | TGTGCCAGCAGGTTGGAGGGCAACACTGAAGCTTTCTTT
- | TRBJ1-2 | - | TRBV30 | CAWSVLGGDGYTF | TGTGCCTGGAGTGTACTGGGGGGAGATGGCTACACCTTC
- | TRBJ1-5 | - | TRBV7-2 | CASSLYFLGGNQPQHF | TGTGCCAGCAGCTTATATTTTTTGGGCGGCAATCAGCCCCAGCATTTT
- | TRBJ2-5 | - | TRBV5-1 | CASSTEETQYF | TGCGCCAGCAGCACCGAGGAGACCCAGTACTTC
- | TRBJ2-2 | TRBD1 | TRBV9 | CASSVESGGTGELFF | TGTGCCAGCAGCGTAGAGTCAGGGGGTACCGGGGAGCTGTTTTTT
- | TRBJ2-5 | - | TRBV20-1 | CSPSNQETQYF | TGCAGTCCTTCTAACCAAGAGACCCAGTACTTC
- | TRBJ1-2 | TRBD1 | TRBV11-2 | CASSPDRVPNYGYTF | TGTGCCAGCAGCCCTGACAGGGTTCCCAACTATGGCTACACCTTC
- | TRBJ1-1 | - | TRBV30 | CAWSVGVLNTEAFF | TGTGCCTGGAGTGTGGGAGTGTTGAACACTGAAGCTTTCTTT